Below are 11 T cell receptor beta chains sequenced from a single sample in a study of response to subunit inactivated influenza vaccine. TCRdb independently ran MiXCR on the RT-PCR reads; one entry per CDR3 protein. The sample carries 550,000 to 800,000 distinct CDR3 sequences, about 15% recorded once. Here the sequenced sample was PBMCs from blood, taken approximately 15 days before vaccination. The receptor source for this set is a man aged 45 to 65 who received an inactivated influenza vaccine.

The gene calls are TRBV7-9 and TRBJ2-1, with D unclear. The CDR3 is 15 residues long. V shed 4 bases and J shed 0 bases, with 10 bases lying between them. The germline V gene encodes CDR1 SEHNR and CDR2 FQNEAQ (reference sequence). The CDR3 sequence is CASSSRQSSYNEQFF. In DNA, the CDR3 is TGTGCCAGCAGCTCACGACAATCCTCCTACAATGAGCAGTTCTTC.

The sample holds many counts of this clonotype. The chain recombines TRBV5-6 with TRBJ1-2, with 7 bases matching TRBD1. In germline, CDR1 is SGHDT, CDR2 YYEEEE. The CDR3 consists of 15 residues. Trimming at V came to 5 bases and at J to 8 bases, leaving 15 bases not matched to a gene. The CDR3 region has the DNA TGTGCCAGCAGTCGATCTACAGGGGACACTTACGGCTACACCTTC. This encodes CASSRSTGDTYGYTF.

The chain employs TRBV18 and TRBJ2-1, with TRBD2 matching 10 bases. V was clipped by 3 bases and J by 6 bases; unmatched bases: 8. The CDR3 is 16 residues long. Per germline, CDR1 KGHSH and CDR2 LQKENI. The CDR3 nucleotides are TGTGCCAGCTCACCCCCGGGACTAGCGAGGGCCAATGAGCAGTTCTTC. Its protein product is CASSPPGLARANEQFF.

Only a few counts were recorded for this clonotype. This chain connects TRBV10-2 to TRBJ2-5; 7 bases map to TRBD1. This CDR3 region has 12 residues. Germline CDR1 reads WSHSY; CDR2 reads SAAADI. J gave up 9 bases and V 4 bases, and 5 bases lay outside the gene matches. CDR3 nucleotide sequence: TGCGCCAGCAGTGGGACAGACAGGGCCCAGTACTTC. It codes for CASSGTDRAQYF.

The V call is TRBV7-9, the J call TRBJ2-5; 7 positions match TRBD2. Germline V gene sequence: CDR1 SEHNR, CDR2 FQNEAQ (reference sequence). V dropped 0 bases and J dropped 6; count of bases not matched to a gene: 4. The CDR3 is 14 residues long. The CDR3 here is CASSLAGGGKTQYF. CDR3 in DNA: TGTGCCAGCAGCTTAGCTGGGGGGGGAAAGACCCAGTACTTC.

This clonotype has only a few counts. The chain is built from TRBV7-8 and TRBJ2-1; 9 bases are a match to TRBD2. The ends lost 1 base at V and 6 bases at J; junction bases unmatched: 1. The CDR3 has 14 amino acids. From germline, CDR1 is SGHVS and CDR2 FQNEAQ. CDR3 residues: CASSLVRGGNEQFF. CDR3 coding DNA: TGTGCCAGCAGCTTAGTGCGGGGGGGCAATGAGCAGTTCTTC.

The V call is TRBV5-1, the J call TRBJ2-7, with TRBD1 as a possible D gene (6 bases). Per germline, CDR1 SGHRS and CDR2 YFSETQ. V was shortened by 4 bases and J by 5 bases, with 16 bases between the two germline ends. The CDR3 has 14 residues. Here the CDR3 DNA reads TGCGCCAGCAGCGTTAGCAGGGGTGGCAACGAGCAGTACTTC. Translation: CASSVSRGGNEQYF.

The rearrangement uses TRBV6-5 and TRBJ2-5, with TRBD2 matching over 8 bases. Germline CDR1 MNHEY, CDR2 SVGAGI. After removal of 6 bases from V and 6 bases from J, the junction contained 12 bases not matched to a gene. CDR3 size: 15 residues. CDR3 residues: CASRLGRASSKTQYF. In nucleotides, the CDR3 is TGTGCCAGCAGACTCGGGAGGGCGTCTTCAAAGACCCAGTACTTC.

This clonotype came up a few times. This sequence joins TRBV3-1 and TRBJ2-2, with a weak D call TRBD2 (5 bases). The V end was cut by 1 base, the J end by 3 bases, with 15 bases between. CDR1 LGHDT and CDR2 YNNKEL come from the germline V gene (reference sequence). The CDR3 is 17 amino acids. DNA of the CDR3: TGTGCCAGCAGCCAAGGAGCAAGCGGTGCTTACACCGGGGAGCTGTTTTTT. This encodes CASSQGASGAYTGELFF.

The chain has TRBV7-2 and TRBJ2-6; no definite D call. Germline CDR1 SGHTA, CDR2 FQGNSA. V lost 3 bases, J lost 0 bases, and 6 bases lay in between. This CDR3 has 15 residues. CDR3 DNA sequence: TGTGCCAGCAGCTTCTATTTCTCTGGGGCCAACGTCCTGACTTTC. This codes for CASSFYFSGANVLTF.

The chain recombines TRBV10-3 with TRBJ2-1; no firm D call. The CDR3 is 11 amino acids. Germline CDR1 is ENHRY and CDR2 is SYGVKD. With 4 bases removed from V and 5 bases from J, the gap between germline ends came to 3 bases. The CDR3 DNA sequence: TGTGCCATCAGTGTGGACAATGAGCAGTTCTTC. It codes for CAISVDNEQFF.